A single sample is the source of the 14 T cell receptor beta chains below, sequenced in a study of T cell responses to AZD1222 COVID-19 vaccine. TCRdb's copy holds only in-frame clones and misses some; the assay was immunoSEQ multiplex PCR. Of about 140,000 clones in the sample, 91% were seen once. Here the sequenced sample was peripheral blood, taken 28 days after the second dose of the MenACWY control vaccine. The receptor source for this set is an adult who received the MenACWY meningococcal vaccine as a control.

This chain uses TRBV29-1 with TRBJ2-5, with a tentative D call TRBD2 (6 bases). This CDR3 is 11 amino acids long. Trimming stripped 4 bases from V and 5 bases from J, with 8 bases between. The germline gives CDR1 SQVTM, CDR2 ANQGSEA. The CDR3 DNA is TGCAGCGTTGGCAGCGGGGAGACCCAGTACTTC. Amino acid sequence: CSVGSGETQYF.

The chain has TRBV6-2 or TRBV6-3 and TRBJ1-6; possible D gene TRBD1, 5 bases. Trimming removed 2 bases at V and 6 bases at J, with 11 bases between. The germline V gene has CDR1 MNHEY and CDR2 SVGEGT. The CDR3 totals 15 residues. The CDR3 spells CASSYAAGLNSPLHF. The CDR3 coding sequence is TGTGCCAGCAGTTACGCCGCAGGGCTTAATTCACCCCTCCACTTT.

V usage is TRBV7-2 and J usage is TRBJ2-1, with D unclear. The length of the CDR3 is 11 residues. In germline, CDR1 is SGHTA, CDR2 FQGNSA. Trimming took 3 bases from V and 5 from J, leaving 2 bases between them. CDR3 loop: CASSFHNEQFF. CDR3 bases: TGTGCCAGCAGCTTTCACAATGAGCAGTTCTTC.

The DNA of the CDR3 is TGCGCCAGCAGCCAGACAGGGGATCCCAAAAACATTCAGTACTTC. This sequence encodes CASSQTGDPKNIQYF. V gene TRBV4-3 combines with J gene TRBJ2-4; TRBD1 matches at 8 bases. The CDR3 extends over 15 amino acids. Germline loops: CDR1 LGHNA, CDR2 YSLEER. J was trimmed by 2 bases and V by 3 bases; bases with no gene match: 3.

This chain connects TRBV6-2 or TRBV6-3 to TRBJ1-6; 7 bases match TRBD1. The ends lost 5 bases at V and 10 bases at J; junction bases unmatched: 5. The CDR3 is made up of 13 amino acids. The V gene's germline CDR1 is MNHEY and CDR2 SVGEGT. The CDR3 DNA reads TGTGCCAGCAGTCGGGACAGTTACTCACCCCTCCACTTT. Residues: CASSRDSYSPLHF.

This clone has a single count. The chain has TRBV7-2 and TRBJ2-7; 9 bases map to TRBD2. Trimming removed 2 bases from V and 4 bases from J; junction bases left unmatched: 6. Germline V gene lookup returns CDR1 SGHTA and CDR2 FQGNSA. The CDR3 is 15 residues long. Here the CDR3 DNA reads TGTGCCAGCAGCTTATTAGCGGGGGAATCTTACGAGCAGTACTTC. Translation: CASSLLAGESYEQYF.

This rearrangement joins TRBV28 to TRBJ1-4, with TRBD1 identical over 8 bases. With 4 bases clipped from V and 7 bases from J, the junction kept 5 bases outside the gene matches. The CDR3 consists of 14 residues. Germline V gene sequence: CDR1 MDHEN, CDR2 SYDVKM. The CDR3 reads CASSSQGAREKLFF. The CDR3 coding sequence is TGTGCCAGCAGTTCTCAGGGGGCCCGTGAAAAACTGTTTTTT.

Written as DNA, the CDR3 is TGTGCCAGTAGTATGGGAGGGGAGAACTGGGGTGGCTACACCTTC. Translating it yields CASSMGGENWGGYTF. The J gene is TRBJ1-2, the V gene TRBV19; D possibly corresponds to TRBD1 (5 bases). The CDR3 is 15 amino acids. CDR1 and CDR2 (germline): LNHDA, SQIVND (reference sequence). Trimming pared 3 bases from V and 7 bases from J, leaving 18 bases between.

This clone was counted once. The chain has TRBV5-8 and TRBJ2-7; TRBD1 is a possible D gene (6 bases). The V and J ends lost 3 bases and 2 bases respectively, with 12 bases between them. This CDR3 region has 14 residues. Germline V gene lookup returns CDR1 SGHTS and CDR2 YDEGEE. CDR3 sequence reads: CASSYRVGPYEQYF. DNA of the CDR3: TGTGCCAGCAGCTACAGGGTCGGGCCCTACGAGCAGTACTTC.

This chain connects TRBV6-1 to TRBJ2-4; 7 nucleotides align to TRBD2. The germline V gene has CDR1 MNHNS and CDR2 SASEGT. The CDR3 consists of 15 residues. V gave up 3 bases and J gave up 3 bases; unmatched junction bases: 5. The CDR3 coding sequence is TGTGCCAGCAGTGACGGGGGGTTTAGCAAAAACATTCAGTACTTC. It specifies CASSDGGFSKNIQYF.

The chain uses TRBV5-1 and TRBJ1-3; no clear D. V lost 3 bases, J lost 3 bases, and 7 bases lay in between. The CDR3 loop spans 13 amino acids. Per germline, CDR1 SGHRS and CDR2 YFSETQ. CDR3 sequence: CASSSNGGNTIYF. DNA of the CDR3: TGCGCCAGCAGCTCCAACGGTGGAAACACCATATATTTT.

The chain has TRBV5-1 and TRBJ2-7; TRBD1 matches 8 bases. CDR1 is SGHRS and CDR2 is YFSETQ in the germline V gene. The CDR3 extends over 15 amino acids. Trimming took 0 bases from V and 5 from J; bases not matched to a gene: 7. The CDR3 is CASSLAGQAFDEQYF. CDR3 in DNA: TGCGCCAGCAGCTTGGCGGGACAGGCTTTCGACGAGCAGTACTTC.

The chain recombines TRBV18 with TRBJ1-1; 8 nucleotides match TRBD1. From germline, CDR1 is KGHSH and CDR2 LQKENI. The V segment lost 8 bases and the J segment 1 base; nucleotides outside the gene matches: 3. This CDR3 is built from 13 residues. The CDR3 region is CASTGTGNTEAFF. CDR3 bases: TGTGCCAGCACGGGGACAGGGAACACTGAAGCTTTCTTT.

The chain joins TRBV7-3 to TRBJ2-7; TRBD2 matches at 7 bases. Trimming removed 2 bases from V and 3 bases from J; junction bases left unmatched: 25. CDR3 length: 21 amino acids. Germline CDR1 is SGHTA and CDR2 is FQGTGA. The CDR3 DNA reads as TGTGCCAGCAGCTTACACCCTTCAACACCCCAGAACCGGGGGGAATTCTACGAGCAGTACTTC. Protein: CASSLHPSTPQNRGEFYEQYF.